This T cell receptor beta chain was recorded in a study of T cells expressing NK-cell markers. Across the study: Seven donors tested HCMV-seropositive and one tested seronegative among the eight sequenced. Study observations and caveats: In a few donors, dominant clonotypes made up about 28.3-65% of CD3+CD56-NKG2C+ cells.

The TCR beta cDNA came from 5'RACE template switching with UMIs. From its re-call of the 5' RACE reads, TCRdb lists each CDR3 protein once, without DNA. The repertoire shows some 440,000 distinct CDR3 sequences; the top ten hold 1.4%. Worth noting for this clonotype: Its antigen is not identified.

Germline CDR1 is ENHRY and CDR2 is SYGVKD. CDR3 size: 13 residues. The V call is TRBV10-3, the J call TRBJ1-2; TCRdb's D call, TRBD1, is unchecked because there is no DNA. This clonotype originated in a woman aged 45-59 years in good health. The sample was blood T cells: a sorted CD56 or NKG2C T cell subset, CD4+ or CD8+ T cells, or bulk PBMC T cells (not recorded which). CDR3 loop: CAITSFGGDGYTF.